Presented here are 10 T cell receptor beta chains from one specimen sequenced in a study of T cells in women clearing cervical HPV infection. TCRdb keeps only in-frame clones here, not all; method: immunoSEQ multiplex PCR. The sample table sets out about 34,000 clones. The sequenced material came from blood buffy coat. These receptors came from a woman between 18 and 69 years old with a cervical HPV16 infection that either progressed to CIN3+ or cleared (not recorded which).

About this clone: The sequence runs out 3 residues before the end of the CDR3; the remainder is reconstructed from the germline J gene. This sequence joins TRBV2 and TRBJ2-2; 7 bases fit TRBD1. The germline V gene has CDR1 SNHLY and CDR2 FYNNEI. The CDR3 runs 14 residues. Incomplete CDR3 DNA: TGTGCCAGCAGACAGGGGCAAACTAATGAAAAG. It specifies CASRQGQTNEK. In full, the CDR3 reads CASRQGQTNEKLFF.

In regard to this clone: The DNA ends 3 residues before the CDR3 does, and the rest of the CDR3 is filled in from the germline J gene. V is TRBV19 and J is TRBJ1-2; 8 bases are shared with TRBD1. Germline CDR1 and CDR2: LNHDA and SQIVND (reference sequence). This CDR3 spans 13 amino acids. Incomplete CDR3 DNA: TGTGCCAGTAGTCTCGACAGGGGCGGTGAC. Translated, it gives CASSLDRGGD. The whole CDR3 region reads CASSLDRGGDYTF.

This chain's CDR3 is CASSQVSTGGAEQYF. The sequenced CDR3 bases are TGTGCCAGCAGCCAAGTATCGACAGGGGGAGCCGAG. The chain recombines TRBV14 with TRBJ2-7, with 9 bases identical to TRBD1. Sequencing ends 3 residues short of the CDR3 end; the germline J gene provides the rest. This CDR3 has 15 residues. The junction had 7 bases not matched to a gene; V was cut back by 1 base and J by 6 bases. Germline V gene sequence: CDR1 SGHDN, CDR2 FVKESK.

As to this clone: The read stops 3 residues short of the end of the CDR3; the missing end is completed from the germline J gene. The genes are TRBV18 and TRBJ2-4; TRBD2 might be the D (5 bases). This CDR3 is 15 amino acids long. The V gene's germline CDR1 is KGHSH and CDR2 LQKENI. CDR3 sequence reads: CASSPALYGENGQYF. CDR3 DNA (partial): TGTGCCAGCTCACCGGCGTTATACGGGGAGAATGGT. The variable domain in full, with the rest retrieved from reference TRBV18 and TRBJ2-4, is NAGVMQNPRHLVRRRGQEARLRCSPMKGHSHVYWYRQLPEEGLKFMVYLQKENIIDESGMPKERFSAEFPKEGPSILRIQQVVRGDSAAYFCASSPALYGENGQYFGAGTRLSVL.

Comments on this clone: The read halts 3 residues ahead of the CDR3 end, with the missing end drawn from the germline J gene. This chain joins TRBV7-2 and TRBJ1-1; no reliable D call. The CDR3 covers 12 residues. Germline V CDR1 and CDR2: SGHTA, FQGNSA. The CDR3 sequence: CASSLGLVEAFF. CDR3 DNA, as far as it was read: TGTGCCAGCAGCTTAGGACTTGTGGAA.

With respect to this clone: The CDR3 end is not reached by the read, which stops 3 residues before it; the germline J gene fills it in. V and J are TRBV7-8 and TRBJ1-1; a possible D gene is TRBD1 (6 bases). The CDR3 has 16 amino acids. Trimming took 2 bases from V and 4 from J, leaving 17 bases between them. Looked up from germline, CDR1 is SGHVS and CDR2 is FQNEAQ. The CDR3 loop reads CASSLYTGSLSTEAFF. The sequenced CDR3 bases are TGTGCCAGCAGCTTATACACAGGGTCTTTGTCCACTGAA.

About this clone itself: The read stops 3 residues short of the end of the CDR3; the missing end is completed from the germline J gene. The chain combines TRBV5-1 with TRBJ2-2; D is perhaps TRBD1 (6 bases). Trimming shortened V by 3 bases and J by 3 bases, and 15 bases separated the two germline ends. The CDR3 totals 16 residues. Germline values: CDR1 SGHRS, CDR2 YFSETQ. The CDR3 protein is CASSSFTGSDTGELFF. Incomplete CDR3 DNA: TGCGCCAGCAGCTCATTTACAGGGAGCGACACCGGGGAG.

In regard to this clone: The CDR3 is cut off 3 residues early in the read; its end comes from the germline J gene. The chain is built from TRBV6-1 and TRBJ2-1; TRBD1 agrees at 8 bases. With 1 base clipped from V and 8 bases from J, the junction kept 10 bases outside the gene matches. CDR3 size: 16 residues. CDR1 and CDR2 (germline): MNHNS, SASEGT. CDR3 region: CASSEGVRGRTYEQFF. The covered CDR3 bases are TGTGCCAGCAGTGAAGGAGTCAGGGGGCGGACCTATGAG.

A remark on this clone: The CDR3 is cut off 3 residues early in the read; its end comes from the germline J gene. This chain connects TRBV2 to TRBJ1-2; the D gene is possibly TRBD1 (6 bases). The germline V gene has CDR1 SNHLY and CDR2 FYNNEI. The CDR3 spans 14 residues. Partial CDR3 DNA: TGTGCCAGCAGTGTTGAGGGACATAACTACGAC. Its protein is CASSVEGHNYD. From start to end, the CDR3 is CASSVEGHNYDYTF.

In the case of this clone: Coverage ceases 3 residues before the CDR3 finishes, and the germline J gene fills in the end. The chain uses TRBV5-1 and TRBJ1-4; unclear D gene. V was trimmed by 2 bases and J by 8 bases, leaving 13 bases between them. Germline V gene sequence: CDR1 SGHRS, CDR2 YFSETQ. This CDR3 has 14 residues. The CDR3 protein is CASSLLLRGEKLFF. The sequenced part of the CDR3 DNA is TGCGCCAGCAGCTTACTCCTCCGAGGGGAAAAA.